This record concerns one TCR beta chain sequence. The length of the CDR3 is 13 residues. CDR1 and CDR2 (germline): SQVTM, ANQGSEA. The V segment lost 5 bases and the J segment 4 bases; nucleotides outside the gene matches: 4. The sample comes from a study of blood T cell repertoires in COVID-19. Study-wide context: The samples span acute and convalescent COVID-19 from the United States, Italy and Spain. Nucleic acid was either cDNA or gDNA, and it came from T cells, B-cell-depleted T cells, or PBMCs.

Authors' analysis steps: From reference gene primer amplification, estimates of nucleated cell counts were derived. The protocol was immunoSEQ multiplex PCR, while the TCRdb copy is restricted to in-frame clones and leaves out a portion. V, J and clone size reflect that table, while D and trimming were determined from the DNA. The sample holds 200,000 to 250,000 clones, 80% to 90% seen once. The chain employs TRBV29-1 and TRBJ1-3; 8 nucleotides align to TRBD1. The specimen was peripheral blood. The receptor was derived from a man under 40 with active or convalescent COVID-19. CDR3 in amino acids: CSVHRDRGNTIYF. As DNA, the CDR3 is TGCAGCGTTCACCGGGACAGGGGAAACACCATATATTTT.